Included here is one T cell receptor beta chain sequence, with context. Its antigen is unidentified. These data come from a study of Ad26.COV2.S vaccination and SARS-CoV-2 variants. Data came from immunoSEQ multiplex PCR; TCRdb stores just in-frame clones and leaves some out. The table lists some 350,000 clones, approximately 90% of them singletons. Study-level findings and limits: Analytic work on TCR breadth and depth might have understated the full extent of total T cell responses. Reportedly, spike-specific CD8+ and CD4+ T cell responses achieved substantial breadth once vaccination had taken place.

Germline CDR1 reads SGDLS; CDR2 reads YYNGEE. The CDR3 length is 16 residues. V was trimmed by 4 bases and J by 0 bases, leaving 14 bases between them. Sequences were derived from peripheral blood, sampled after recovery from COVID-19. The sequence came from a human donor who had recovered from COVID-19. The rearrangement joins TRBV9 to TRBJ2-1; tentatively, D is TRBD1 or TRBD2 (5 bases each). Here the CDR3 DNA reads TGTGCCAGCAGCCCCCCCAGTGGGGGCTCCTACAATGAGCAGTTCTTC. It encodes CASSPPSGGSYNEQFF.